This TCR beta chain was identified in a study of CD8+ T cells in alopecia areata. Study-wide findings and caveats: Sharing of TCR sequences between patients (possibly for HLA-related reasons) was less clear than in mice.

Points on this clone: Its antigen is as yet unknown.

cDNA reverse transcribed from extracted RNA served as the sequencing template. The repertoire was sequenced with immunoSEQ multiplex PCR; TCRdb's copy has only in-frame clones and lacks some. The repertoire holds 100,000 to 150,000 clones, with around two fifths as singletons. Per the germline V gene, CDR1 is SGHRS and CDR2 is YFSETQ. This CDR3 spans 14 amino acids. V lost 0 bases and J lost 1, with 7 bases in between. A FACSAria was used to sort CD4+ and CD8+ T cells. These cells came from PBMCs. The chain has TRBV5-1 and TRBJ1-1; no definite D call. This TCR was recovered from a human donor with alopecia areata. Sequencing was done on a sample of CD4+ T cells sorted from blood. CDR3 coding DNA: TGCGCCAGCAGCTTGGCCCTGCAGAACACTGAAGCTTTCTTT. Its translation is CASSLALQNTEAFF.